The 12 T cell receptor beta chains presented below share a single source sample, sequenced in a study of control samples from healthy donors and cancer patients (dated by TCRdb to the early 2020s). Library construction relied on the immunoSEQ multiplex PCR assay. Held by TCRdb, this immuneACCESS table contains in-frame sequences only and omits some clones. Under half of the omission traces to an unresolved V gene where checked; the cause of the rest is unknown. Recorded for this sample are 150,000 to 200,000 clones; 75% to 95% of them occurred a single time. In total, the top ten clones hold approximately 2% of the sample. The sequenced sample was blood. Receptors were obtained from a middle-aged woman in good health.

This clone occurred a few times. This chain links TRBV3-1 (or the pseudogene TRBV3-2) with TRBJ1-1, with 7 bases lining up with TRBD1. J lost 0 bases, V lost 4 bases, and 5 bases had no gene match. From germline, CDR1 is LGHDT and CDR2 YNNKEL (reference sequence). The length of the CDR3 is 15 residues. The CDR3 DNA reads as TGTGCCAGCAGCCTACTGGGACAGATGAACACTGAAGCTTTCTTT. Encoded protein: CASSLLGQMNTEAFF.

The chain has TRBV11-3 and TRBJ2-1, with TRBD2 matching over 10 bases. CDR1 and CDR2 (germline): SGHNT, YENEEA. The CDR3 has 16 amino acids. Losses at the gene ends were 5 bases for V and 2 bases for J; bases not matched to a gene: 6. CDR3 DNA: TGTGCCAGCAGCGTTACTAGCGGGGTAGCCTACAATGAGCAGTTCTTC. The encoded protein is CASSVTSGVAYNEQFF.

The chain joins TRBV14 to TRBJ2-1, with a weak D call TRBD1 (5 bases). With 5 bases removed from V and 10 bases from J, the gap between germline ends came to 24 bases. CDR3 length: 16 residues. Germline V CDR1 and CDR2: SGHDN, FVKESK. The CDR3, as DNA: TGTGCCAGCAGCGCCCCAGGGTCGGCTTTATATAGCGAGCAGTTCTTC. Its protein is CASSAPGSALYSEQFF.

This clone was seen more than once but under ten times. V usage is TRBV5-4 and J usage is TRBJ2-7, with 10 bases aligning to TRBD1. The J segment lost 7 bases and the V segment lost 6 bases, leaving 13 bases of the junction unmatched. CDR3 length equals 15 residues. Germline assignment: CDR1 SGHNT and CDR2 YYREEE (reference sequence). As DNA, the CDR3 is TGTGCCAGCAAGGGGACAGGGGCATCCTATGGGGAGCAGTACTTC. Amino acid sequence: CASKGTGASYGEQYF.

A single count supports this clone. Here the CDR3 reads CSASPDRGPYGYTF. For the CDR3, the DNA is TGCAGTGCTAGTCCAGACAGGGGCCCCTATGGCTACACCTTC. V usage is TRBV20-1 and J usage is TRBJ1-2; 8 nucleotides align to TRBD1. Losses at the gene ends were 3 bases for V and 4 bases for J; bases not matched to a gene: 7. Germline V lookup: CDR1 DFQATT, CDR2 SNEGSKA (reference sequence). The CDR3 sequence is 14 residues long.

The chain uses TRBV9 and TRBJ2-1; D possibly corresponds to TRBD2 (6 bases). The CDR3 loop spans 14 amino acids. V shed 7 bases and J shed 8 bases, with 19 bases lying between them. CDR1 and CDR2 (germline): SGDLS, YYNGEE. This CDR3 reads CASLPGLSRDEQFF. CDR3 in DNA: TGTGCCAGCCTTCCGGGACTGTCTAGGGATGAGCAGTTCTTC.

This rearrangement joins TRBV7-9 to TRBJ1-1; D is possibly TRBD1 (5 bases). Germline V gene sequence: CDR1 SEHNR, CDR2 FQNEAQ (reference sequence). Trimming took off 5 bases at V and 7 bases at J, with 17 bases between the two ends. CDR3 length: 14 residues. Here the CDR3 reads CASSPLGAVHEAFF. CDR3 DNA: TGTGCCAGCAGCCCTCTAGGGGCCGTACATGAAGCTTTCTTT.

V and J are TRBV27 and TRBJ1-1; D is possibly TRBD1 (5 bases). The CDR3 has 14 amino acids. Germline assignment: CDR1 MNHEY and CDR2 SMNVEV (reference sequence). Trimming removed 3 bases from V and 7 bases from J, with 15 bases in between. The chain's CDR3 is CASSFGSGQGEAFF. CDR3 DNA sequence: TGTGCCAGCAGTTTTGGTTCAGGGCAGGGTGAAGCTTTCTTT.

The rearrangement joins TRBV2 to TRBJ2-1, with 11 bases lining up with TRBD2. Germline values: CDR1 SNHLY, CDR2 FYNNEI. The CDR3 sequence is 18 residues long. Trimming removed 6 bases from V and 6 bases from J; junction bases left unmatched: 16. The CDR3 protein is CASRGIPVGTSGSNEQFF. In nucleotides, the CDR3 is TGTGCCAGCAGGGGTATTCCGGTAGGGACTAGCGGCAGCAATGAGCAGTTCTTC. Full variable domain (missing parts from reference TRBV2 and TRBJ2-1): EPEVTQTPSHQVTQMGQEVILRCVPISNHLYFYWYRQILGQKVEFLVSFYNNEISEKSEIFDDQFSVERPDGSNFTLKIRSTKLEDSAMYFCASRGIPVGTSGSNEQFFGPGTRLTVL.

The rearrangement joins TRBV11-2 to TRBJ2-7; D is undetermined. The CDR3 covers 13 residues. CDR1 and CDR2 from the germline V gene are SGHAT and FQNNGV. V lost 6 bases, J lost 3 bases, and 12 bases lay in between. CDR3 residues: CASSPETVYEQYF. The CDR3 DNA follows: TGTGCCAGCAGTCCCGAGACGGTCTACGAGCAGTACTTC. Full variable domain (missing parts from reference TRBV11-2 and TRBJ2-7): EAGVAQSPRYKIIEKRQSVAFWCNPISGHATLYWYQQILGQGPKLLIQFQNNGVVDDSQLPKDRFSAERLKGVDSTLKIQPAKLEDSAVYLCASSPETVYEQYFGPGTRLTVT.

The genes are TRBV5-4 and TRBJ1-1, with D tentatively TRBD1 (6 bases). This CDR3 is 14 amino acids long. Trimming took 4 bases from V and 1 from J, leaving 11 bases between them. CDR1 and CDR2 (germline): SGHNT, YYREEE (reference sequence). In DNA, the CDR3 is TGTGCCAGCAGCAGTGGACAGCCGAACACTGAAGCTTTCTTT. Its translation: CASSSGQPNTEAFF.

This chain connects TRBV19 to TRBJ2-7; possibly TRBD1 or TRBD2 for D (5 bases each). CDR1 LNHDA and CDR2 SQIVND come from the germline V gene (reference sequence). The CDR3 runs 15 residues. Trimming pared 6 bases from V and 0 bases from J, leaving 15 bases between. The CDR3 protein is CASRLRGTDSYEQYF. CDR3 sequence (DNA): TGTGCCAGTAGGCTGAGAGGGACCGACTCCTACGAGCAGTACTTC. Supplemented by reference TRBV19 and TRBJ2-7, the full variable domain reads DGGITQSPKYLFRKEGQNVTLSCEQNLNHDAMYWYRQDPGQGLRLIYYSQIVNDFQKGDIAEGYSVSREKKESFPLTVTSAQKNPTAFYLCASRLRGTDSYEQYFGPGTRLTVT.